The next 23 T cell receptor beta chains were all read from a single sample in a study of control samples from healthy donors and cancer patients. Sequencing used immunoSEQ multiplex PCR; TCRdb keeps in-frame clones, though not all of them. Of around 140,000 clones in the sample, approximately 92% were seen once. Sample: blood. These receptors came from a woman in her fifties or sixties in good health.

The CDR3 nucleotides read TGTGCCAGCAGTCTCTGGGGGACTAGCGGGAGAAGGGAGCAGTTCTTC. Amino acid sequence: CASSLWGTSGRREQFF. The V and J genes are TRBV28 and TRBJ2-1, with 14 nucleotides matching TRBD2. Losses at the gene ends were 5 bases for V and 10 bases for J; bases not matched to a gene: 10. The CDR3 is 16 residues long. Germline V gene data show CDR1 as MDHEN and CDR2 as SYDVKM. The complete variable domain, with remaining parts taken from reference TRBV28 and TRBJ2-1, reads DVKVTQSSRYLVKRTGEKVFLECVQDMDHENMFWYRQDPGLGLRLIYFSYDVKMKEKGDIPEGYSVSREKKERFSLILESASTNQTSMYLCASSLWGTSGRREQFFGPGTRLTVL.

The chain has TRBV5-6 and TRBJ1-5; unclear D gene. Germline loops: CDR1 SGHDT, CDR2 YYEEEE. This CDR3 contains 14 residues. V dropped 4 bases and J dropped 9 bases, with 17 bases sitting between them. CDR3 sequence reads: CASSPGVADGPQHF. The DNA of the CDR3 is TGTGCCAGCAGCCCTGGGGTGGCTGACGGGCCCCAGCATTTT.

V gene TRBV5-1 combines with J gene TRBJ2-5; the match to TRBD1 covers 7 bases. Trimming took 4 bases from V and 4 from J; bases not matched to a gene: 4. The CDR3 is made up of 13 amino acids. The germline CDR1 and CDR2 sequences are SGHRS and YFSETQ. The CDR3 spells CASSIDRAETQYF. The CDR3 DNA is TGCGCCAGCAGCATAGACAGGGCAGAGACCCAGTACTTC.

J is TRBJ2-3 and V is TRBV5-6; D unclear. Trimming took 0 bases from V and 3 from J, leaving 5 bases between them. This CDR3 region has 13 residues. Germline values: CDR1 SGHDT, CDR2 YYEEEE. CDR3 residues: CASSLVFTDTQYF. DNA of the CDR3: TGTGCCAGCAGCTTGGTTTTTACAGATACGCAGTATTTT.

This clone has only a few counts. The chain employs TRBV7-8 and TRBJ1-3; perhaps TRBD1 as D (5 bases). CDR1 is SGHVS, CDR2 FQNEAQ, per germline. CDR3 length: 15 amino acids. V gave up 5 bases and J gave up 0 bases, with 11 bases separating them. This chain's CDR3 is CASSRDGRSGNTIYF. The DNA of the CDR3 is TGTGCCAGCAGCCGGGACGGACGCTCTGGAAACACCATATATTTT.

This clone was seen a handful of times. V gene TRBV6-5 combines with J gene TRBJ2-5; D gene ambiguous. Between the trimmed V and J ends, which lost 7 bases and 7 bases, there was a span of 13 bases. Looked up from germline, CDR1 is MNHEY and CDR2 is SVGAGI. The CDR3 is 12 amino acids. CDR3 protein: CASMGSSVTQYF. CDR3 DNA: TGTGCCAGCATGGGCAGTTCTGTGACCCAGTACTTC.

V gene TRBV12-3 or TRBV12-4 combines with J gene TRBJ2-3; D is undetermined. The CDR3 runs 11 residues. V dropped 5 bases and J dropped 5 bases, with 5 bases sitting between them. The CDR3, as DNA: TGTGCCAGCAGTAGAGGAGATACGCAGTATTTT. It is translated as CASSRGDTQYF.

The chain carries TRBV2 and TRBJ2-7; maybe TRBD1 (6 bases). Germline V CDR1 and CDR2: SNHLY, FYNNEI. The CDR3 has 13 residues. The V and J ends lost 5 bases and 3 bases respectively, with 11 bases between them. This chain's CDR3 is CASSYRVGYEQYF. DNA for the CDR3: TGTGCCAGCAGTTACAGGGTCGGCTACGAGCAGTACTTC. The variable domain in full, completed from reference TRBV2 and TRBJ2-7, reads EPEVTQTPSHQVTQMGQEVILRCVPISNHLYFYWYRQILGQKVEFLVSFYNNEISEKSEIFDDQFSVERPDGSNFTLKIRSTKLEDSAMYFCASSYRVGYEQYFGPGTRLTVT.

This rearrangement joins TRBV20-1 to TRBJ1-1; D ambiguous. The CDR3 totals 11 residues. CDR1 DFQATT and CDR2 SNEGSKA come from the germline V gene (reference sequence). Trimming shortened V by 3 bases and J by 3 bases, and 5 bases separated the two germline ends. The CDR3 loop is CSASFDTEAFF. The DNA for the CDR3 is TGCAGTGCTAGTTTCGACACTGAAGCTTTCTTT.

Here the CDR3 reads CATSSSGYGYTF. The CDR3, as DNA: TGTGCCACCAGCAGTTCTGGATATGGCTACACCTTC. V gene TRBV15 combines with J gene TRBJ1-2; D call uncertain. Germline CDR1 LNHNV, CDR2 YYDKDF (reference sequence). Trimming took 3 bases from V and 5 from J, leaving 7 bases between them. The CDR3 extends over 12 amino acids.

This rearrangement joins TRBV6-1 to TRBJ1-2; D unresolved. This CDR3 is built from 14 residues. Germline CDR1 reads MNHNS; CDR2 reads SASEGT. V was cut by 3 bases and J by 4 bases, with 12 bases left in between. The CDR3 nucleotides are TGTGCCAGCAGTGAGTCTGGCAGTTCCTATGGCTACACCTTC. Translation gives CASSESGSSYGYTF.

The V call is TRBV15, the J call TRBJ1-1; D is ambiguous. This CDR3 spans 14 amino acids. Germline loops: CDR1 LNHNV, CDR2 YYDKDF (reference sequence). V lost 1 base and J 1 base, leaving 7 bases between the germline ends. CDR3 region: CATSRVGTNTEAFF. In DNA form, the CDR3 reads TGTGCCACCAGCAGAGTTGGCACGAACACTGAAGCTTTCTTT.

The chain couples TRBV30 to TRBJ2-7; 8 bases agree with TRBD2. The CDR3 extends over 14 amino acids. Germline trimming cut 0 bases from V and 11 bases from J; bases unmatched to any gene: 12. Germline V gene lookup returns CDR1 GTSNPN and CDR2 SVGIG (reference sequence). The CDR3 here is CAWSVPVDSGKKYF. Written as DNA, the CDR3 is TGTGCCTGGAGTGTACCCGTTGATAGCGGGAAGAAGTACTTC.

The chain employs TRBV11-3 and TRBJ2-2; D not certain. CDR3 size: 16 residues. Trimming took 0 bases from V and 5 from J, leaving 13 bases between them. Germline V gives CDR1 SGHNT, CDR2 YENEEA. The CDR3 spells CASSLDGSAKTGELFF. In DNA form, the CDR3 reads TGTGCCAGCAGCTTAGACGGTTCGGCTAAGACCGGGGAGCTGTTTTTT.

The V and J genes are TRBV7-9 and TRBJ1-1; D is ambiguous. Germline V gene lookup returns CDR1 SEHNR and CDR2 FQNEAQ (reference sequence). V was pared by 1 base and J by 1 base, with 7 bases between. The CDR3 is 14 residues long. CDR3 DNA: TGTGCCAGCAGCTTAGGCGGCAGGAACACTGAAGCTTTCTTT. This encodes CASSLGGRNTEAFF.

The CDR3 sequence: CASSLGTLGETQYF. The CDR3 nucleotides read TGTGCCAGCAGCCTCGGGACCCTAGGAGAGACCCAGTACTTC. V gene TRBV6-5 combines with J gene TRBJ2-5; D possibly uses TRBD1 or TRBD2 (5 bases each). CDR1 is MNHEY, CDR2 SVGAGI, per germline. Trimming shortened V by 6 bases and J by 4 bases, and 15 bases separated the two germline ends. This CDR3 is 14 amino acids long.

The genes are TRBV5-1 and TRBJ1-6; D gene ambiguous. Germline CDR1 reads SGHRS; CDR2 reads YFSETQ. The CDR3 loop spans 13 amino acids. V was shortened by 0 bases and J by 10 bases, with 8 bases between the two germline ends. This CDR3 reads CASSLESGSPLHF. The CDR3 DNA follows: TGCGCCAGCAGCTTGGAATCGGGCTCACCCCTCCACTTT.

The chain has TRBV7-9 and TRBJ1-2; no reliable D call. The CDR3 loop spans 16 amino acids. V shed 2 bases and J shed 8 bases, with 21 bases lying between them. CDR1 is SEHNR, CDR2 FQNEAQ, per germline (reference sequence). The CDR3 is CASSLIDRELKEGYTF. CDR3 nucleotide sequence: TGTGCCAGCAGCTTAATCGATAGGGAGTTGAAGGAGGGCTACACCTTC.

This clone was picked up one time. The chain is built from TRBV14 and TRBJ1-1; D gene ambiguous. The V end lost 4 bases, the J end lost 0 bases, and 9 bases lay between the germline ends. In germline, CDR1 is SGHDN, CDR2 FVKESK. The CDR3 length is 14 residues. The CDR3 sequence is CASSRQALNTEAFF. The CDR3 DNA sequence: TGTGCCAGCAGCCGCCAGGCTCTGAACACTGAAGCTTTCTTT.

This sequence joins TRBV27 and TRBJ2-7; 12 bases line up with TRBD2. This CDR3 region has 20 residues. Germline V lookup: CDR1 MNHEY, CDR2 SMNVEV (reference sequence). V was clipped by 5 bases and J by 1 base; unmatched bases: 18. In DNA form, the CDR3 reads TGTGCCAGCAGTCTCAGGCCCCTAGCGGGAGGGCTGCGGGCGTCCTACGAGCAGTACTTC. Amino acid sequence: CASSLRPLAGGLRASYEQYF.

The V gene is TRBV30, the J gene TRBJ1-1, with 8 positions matching TRBD1. The CDR3 sequence is 15 residues long. J lost 4 bases, V lost 2 bases, and 9 bases had no gene match. Per germline, CDR1 GTSNPN and CDR2 SVGIG (reference sequence). The CDR3 nucleotides are TGTGCCTGGAGTCTCCCCAGGGGGCGGGCCACTGAAGCTTTCTTT. Its translation is CAWSLPRGRATEAFF. Full variable domain (missing parts from reference TRBV30 and TRBJ1-1): SQTIHQWPATLVQPVGSPLSLECTVEGTSNPNLYWYRQAAGRGLQLLFYSVGIGQISSEVPQNLSASRPQDRQFILSSKKLLLSDSGFYLCAWSLPRGRATEAFFGQGTRLTVV.

The chain carries TRBV5-4 and TRBJ1-2, with D perhaps matching TRBD1 (6 bases). V was pared by 1 base and J by 6 bases, with 13 bases between. This CDR3 region has 14 residues. Germline CDR1 reads SGHNT; CDR2 reads YYREEE (reference sequence). The CDR3 reads CASSLNGGTDGYTF. The DNA of the CDR3 is TGTGCCAGCAGCTTGAATGGGGGCACTGATGGCTACACCTTC.

The CDR3 DNA is TGCGCCAGCAACAACAGGCGGAACACCGGGGAGCTGTTTTTT. Translated: CASNNRRNTGELFF. J is TRBJ2-2 and V is TRBV10-1; possible D gene TRBD1, 5 bases. Germline V CDR1 and CDR2: WNHNN, SYGVQD (reference sequence). CDR3 length: 14 amino acids. V lost 7 bases, J lost 1 base, and 10 bases lay in between.